Listed below are T cell receptor beta chains from one sample, sequenced in a study of blood T cells in healthy people across ages. In TCRdb, the 5' RACE reads were re-called with MiXCR into one record per CDR3 protein. The sample consists of roughly 1 million distinct CDR3 sequences, approximately 25% of them appearing once. The same data also went into a second study, on T cells of mothers and their children.

Sequenced input: blood. The receptors come from a girl aged 2 to 10 in good health. CDR3s include the opening cysteine and the closing phenylalanine or tryptophan. Each record gives: clone size, J gene, D gene, V gene, CDR3 DNA, CDR3 protein. D genes are given only for firm matches. The listing skips clone size in some rows; elsewhere it reads once, few, many or a size class.

size: few
J: TRBJ1-1
D: NA
V: TRBV21-1
DNA: TGTGCCAGCAGCAAACTGCGGCGTGAGGCGGAAGCTTTCTTT
CDR3: CASSKLRREAEAFF

size: NA
J: TRBJ2-3
D: NA
V: TRBV24-1
DNA: TGTGCCACCAGTGATTTGCATAGGGGAGGTAGCACAGATACGCAGTATTTT
CDR3: CATSDLHRGGSTDTQYF

size: NA
J: TRBJ2-3
D: TRBD2
V: TRBV2
DNA: TGTGCCAGCAGTGTCGCGGGGGGAACGGCAGATACGCAGTATTTT
CDR3: CASSVAGGTADTQYF

size: few
J: TRBJ1-1
D: NA
V: TRBV29-1
DNA: TGCAGCGTTAAACCCAGGGGTAGTGCGGCTGAAGCTTTCTTT
CDR3: CSVKPRGSAAEAFF

size: NA
J: TRBJ1-1
D: NA
V: TRBV12-3/TRBV12-4
DNA: TGTGCCAGCAGAAGGGCCACTGAAGCTTTCTTT
CDR3: CASRRATEAFF

size: NA
J: TRBJ1-4
D: TRBD1
V: TRBV7-2
DNA: TGTGCCAGCAGCCCGACAGGGGGGCTTGGCGAAAAACTGTTTTTT
CDR3: CASSPTGGLGEKLFF

size: NA
J: TRBJ2-7
D: TRBD2
V: TRBV7-9
DNA: TGTGCCAGCAGCTTCCACTTGAGGACTAGCGGGATGAACGAGCAGTACTTC
CDR3: CASSFHLRTSGMNEQYF

size: many
J: TRBJ2-7
D: TRBD1
V: TRBV27
DNA: TGTGCCAGCAGTTTCGGGACAGGGGGCAACGAGCAGTACTTC
CDR3: CASSFGTGGNEQYF

size: once
J: TRBJ1-1
D: TRBD1
V: TRBV6-6
DNA: TGTGCCAGCAGTTCCACCGGGACAGAGAACACTGAAGCTTTCTTT
CDR3: CASSSTGTENTEAFF

size: NA
J: TRBJ2-7
D: TRBD1
V: TRBV20-1
DNA: TGCAGTGCTCTAAACACAGGGGGAAGAATATCCTACGAGCATTACTTC
CDR3: CSALNTGGRISYEHYF

size: few
J: TRBJ2-4
D: NA
V: TRBV7-2
DNA: TGTGCCAGCAGCCCCAAGGCCAAAAACATTCAGTACTTC
CDR3: CASSPKAKNIQYF

size: NA
J: TRBJ2-5
D: NA
V: TRBV5-1
DNA: TGCGCCAGCAGCTTCCAGGGTTTTCAAGAGACCCAGTACTTC
CDR3: CASSFQGFQETQYF

size: few
J: TRBJ2-7
D: TRBD1
V: TRBV27
DNA: TGTGCCAGCAGAAGCGACAGGGGCCTCTCCTACGAGCAGTACTTC
CDR3: CASRSDRGLSYEQYF

size: NA
J: TRBJ1-1
D: NA
V: TRBV6-1
DNA: TGTGCCAGCAGCGAGGACGCCTTGAACACTGAAGCTTTCTTT
CDR3: CASSEDALNTEAFF

size: few
J: TRBJ1-5
D: NA
V: TRBV6-5
DNA: TGTGCCAGCAGTTCCCTAGGGAGCCAGCCCCAGCATTTT
CDR3: CASSSLGSQPQHF

size: few
J: TRBJ2-5
D: NA
V: TRBV7-8
DNA: TGTGCCAGCAGCTACGCCACGGGGACCCAGTACTTC
CDR3: CASSYATGTQYF

size: few
J: TRBJ2-7
D: NA
V: TRBV20-1
DNA: TGCAGTGCTAGCCATGAGGGCTACGAGCGGTACTTC
CDR3: CSASHEGYERYF

size: NA
J: TRBJ2-3
D: TRBD2
V: TRBV11-3
DNA: TGTGCCAGCAGCTTCCAAGCGGGAGGGGATACGCAGTATTTT
CDR3: CASSFQAGGDTQYF

size: few
J: TRBJ1-6
D: NA
V: TRBV7-3
DNA: TGTGCCAGCAGCTTCGACGGTGATTCACCCCTCCACTTT
CDR3: CASSFDGDSPLHF

size: NA
J: TRBJ2-3
D: TRBD2
V: TRBV18
DNA: TGTGCCAGCTCACCACCTAGCGGGAGAGTGGGAGATACGCAGTATTTT
CDR3: CASSPPSGRVGDTQYF

size: NA
J: TRBJ2-1
D: NA
V: TRBV7-2
DNA: TGTGCCAGCGGCCCGGCCTATAGCTCCTACAATGAGCAGTTCTTC
CDR3: CASGPAYSSYNEQFF

size: NA
J: TRBJ2-1
D: NA
V: TRBV4-1
DNA: TGCGCCAGCAGATTACAAACGGGCTCCTACAATGAGCAGTTCTTC
CDR3: CASRLQTGSYNEQFF

size: NA
J: TRBJ1-2
D: NA
V: TRBV5-1
DNA: TGCGCCAGCAGCTTGGAGGGGCCGCAGGTTGAGAACACCTTC
CDR3: CASSLEGPQVENTF

size: NA
J: TRBJ1-4
D: NA
V: TRBV11-2
DNA: TGTGCCAGCAGCTTAAAATTTGCGACTAATGAAAAACTGTTTTTT
CDR3: CASSLKFATNEKLFF

size: NA
J: TRBJ2-1
D: NA
V: TRBV21-1
DNA: TGTGCCAGCAGCAAAGCGGCGGGCGGGAGATGGAATGAGCAGTTCTTC
CDR3: CASSKAAGGRWNEQFF

size: few
J: TRBJ1-4
D: TRBD1
V: TRBV5-6
DNA: TGTGCCAGCAGTTCACAGGGGGCATATGGGGATGAAAAACTGTTTTTT
CDR3: CASSSQGAYGDEKLFF

size: NA
J: TRBJ1-6
D: NA
V: TRBV14
DNA: TGTGCCAGCAGCCCGGGGTGGCCTGATCCCCTCCACTTT
CDR3: CASSPGWPDPLHF

size: few
J: TRBJ1-1
D: NA
V: TRBV12-5
DNA: TGTGCTAGTGGTTTGTTTCGGGGGCTGACTGAAGCTTTCTTT
CDR3: CASGLFRGLTEAFF

size: many
J: TRBJ2-7
D: NA
V: TRBV4-1
DNA: TGTGCCAGCAGCCAAGATCCGGGGTCCTACGAGCAGTACTTC
CDR3: CASSQDPGSYEQYF

size: NA
J: TRBJ1-2
D: NA
V: TRBV7-9
DNA: TGTGCCGGCAGCGACTCAACAGCAGTGGTTTATGGCTACACCTTC
CDR3: CAGSDSTAVVYGYTF

size: NA
J: TRBJ2-1
D: NA
V: TRBV20-1
DNA: TGCAGTGCTAGACTGCCGGGATTAGACTACAATGAGCAGTTCTTC
CDR3: CSARLPGLDYNEQFF

size: few
J: TRBJ2-3
D: TRBD1
V: TRBV15
DNA: TGTGCCACCAGCAGAGGGACAGGGGCCACAGATACGCAGTATTTT
CDR3: CATSRGTGATDTQYF

size: few
J: TRBJ2-7
D: NA
V: TRBV12-3/TRBV12-4
DNA: TGTGCCAGCAGCCCGGTTGGAGGGGACTACGAGCAGTACTTC
CDR3: CASSPVGGDYEQYF

size: NA
J: TRBJ2-6
D: TRBD2
V: TRBV2
DNA: TGTGCCAGCAGTGCCTGGCGGGAGGGTCCCTTAGTCCTGACTTTC
CDR3: CASSAWREGPLVLTF

size: NA
J: TRBJ1-2
D: NA
V: TRBV10-3
DNA: TGTGCCATCACCGATGGGGGGGGAGGCTACACCTTC
CDR3: CAITDGGGGYTF

size: few
J: TRBJ2-5
D: TRBD2
V: TRBV4-1
DNA: TGCGCCAGCAGATTAGCGGGAGGTCCCCCAGAGACCCAGTACTTC
CDR3: CASRLAGGPPETQYF

size: once
J: TRBJ2-2
D: NA
V: TRBV11-2
DNA: TGTGCCAGCAGCTTTCCCAGAAGTTCCAACACCGGGGAGCTGTTTTTT
CDR3: CASSFPRSSNTGELFF

size: NA
J: TRBJ2-3
D: TRBD2
V: TRBV4-1
DNA: TGCGCCAGCAGCCCGACTAGCGGGACCACAGATACGCAGTATTTT
CDR3: CASSPTSGTTDTQYF

size: few
J: TRBJ2-1
D: NA
V: TRBV28
DNA: TGTGCCAGCAGTCTTCTTGCAGACAGATCCGTGTTCTTC
CDR3: CASSLLADRSVFF

size: few
J: TRBJ2-7
D: NA
V: TRBV28
DNA: TGTGCCAGCAGTTGGGCGGGTCGTGGTTCCTACGAGCAGTACTTC
CDR3: CASSWAGRGSYEQYF

size: NA
J: TRBJ2-5
D: TRBD1
V: TRBV2
DNA: TGTGCCAGCAATTTCATGGCAGGGGGCGCGGAGACCCAGTACTTC
CDR3: CASNFMAGGAETQYF

size: many
J: TRBJ2-7
D: NA
V: TRBV20-1
DNA: TGCAGTGCTAGGCGCGGGACGGGAGACTCCTACGAGCAGTACTTC
CDR3: CSARRGTGDSYEQYF

size: NA
J: TRBJ2-3
D: NA
V: TRBV7-2
DNA: TGTGCCAGCAGCCAAACTACCTACACAGATACGCAGTATTTT
CDR3: CASSQTTYTDTQYF

size: few
J: TRBJ2-7
D: NA
V: TRBV13
DNA: TGTGCCAGCAGCAACCGGACCGGACCGAGGGCCTACGAGCAGTACTTC
CDR3: CASSNRTGPRAYEQYF

size: few
J: TRBJ1-4
D: NA
V: TRBV20-1
DNA: TGCAGTGCTAGAAGAGGACAGAAAGTAGAAGAAAAACTGTTTTTT
CDR3: CSARRGQKVEEKLFF

size: NA
J: TRBJ2-5
D: NA
V: TRBV4-2
DNA: TGTGCCAGCAGCCCCGATACGAGAGTAGAGACCCAGTACTTC
CDR3: CASSPDTRVETQYF

size: NA
J: TRBJ2-7
D: NA
V: TRBV6-2/TRBV6-3
DNA: TGTGCCAGCAGTGCTTTGGACGCCCCCTACGAGCAGTACTTC
CDR3: CASSALDAPYEQYF

size: few
J: TRBJ2-7
D: NA
V: TRBV27
DNA: TGTGCCAGCACCAACAACGAGCAGTACTTC
CDR3: CASTNNEQYF

size: NA
J: TRBJ1-2
D: NA
V: TRBV3-1
DNA: TGTGCCAGCAGCCAAGAAGTCAGATATGGCTACACCTTC
CDR3: CASSQEVRYGYTF

size: NA
J: TRBJ1-1
D: TRBD1
V: TRBV6-1
DNA: TGTGCCAGCAGCCGACAGGGGTCTAAAGCTTTCTTT
CDR3: CASSRQGSKAFF

size: few
J: TRBJ1-6
D: NA
V: TRBV11-2
DNA: TGTGCCAGCAGCTTAGGTGGGGGAAATTCACCCCTCCACTTT
CDR3: CASSLGGGNSPLHF

size: few
J: TRBJ2-7
D: TRBD2
V: TRBV2
DNA: TGTGCCATCCTTCCCCGTCGGGCTAGCGGGTCCTACGAGCAGTACTTC
CDR3: CAILPRRASGSYEQYF

size: few
J: TRBJ1-5
D: TRBD1
V: TRBV25-1
DNA: TGTGCCAGCAGTGGACAGGGGTTTAATCAGCCCCAGCATTTT
CDR3: CASSGQGFNQPQHF

size: NA
J: TRBJ2-7
D: TRBD2
V: TRBV20-1
DNA: TGCAGTGCTAGAGACCCCGGGACTAGCGCTACCTACGAGCAGTACTTC
CDR3: CSARDPGTSATYEQYF

size: NA
J: TRBJ2-7
D: NA
V: TRBV20-1
DNA: TGCAGTGCTAGCTTGAGCTATTCCTACGAGCAGTACTTC
CDR3: CSASLSYSYEQYF

size: few
J: TRBJ1-1
D: TRBD1
V: TRBV29-1
DNA: TGCAGCGCCTTCCAGGGGGCGGTCTCTGAAGCTTTCTTT
CDR3: CSAFQGAVSEAFF

size: NA
J: TRBJ2-4
D: NA
V: TRBV4-3
DNA: TGCGCCAGCAGCCAAGAAGAGGGGACCAAAAACATTCAGTACTTC
CDR3: CASSQEEGTKNIQYF

size: NA
J: TRBJ2-7
D: NA
V: TRBV7-2
DNA: TGTGCCAGCAGCTTACAGGCTGGGATTGCCTACGAGCAGTACTTC
CDR3: CASSLQAGIAYEQYF

size: few
J: TRBJ2-7
D: TRBD1
V: TRBV29-1
DNA: TGCTCCGTGAGTGTGACAGGGGTCTACGAGCAGTACTTC
CDR3: CSVSVTGVYEQYF